The TCR beta chain described here comes from a study of T cells expressing NK-cell markers. In the study overall: Sorted CD3+CD56+NKG2C+, CD3+CD56+NKG2C- and CD3+CD56-NKG2C+ T cells provided the TCR beta repertoires. Just one sequenced donor of eight was HCMV-seronegative, while seven were seropositive.

Per germline, CDR1 MNHNS and CDR2 SASEGT. CDR3 length: 15 residues. UMI-tagged 5'RACE template switching yielded the TCR beta cDNA. TCRdb reprocessed the 5' RACE reads and keeps a single row for each CDR3 protein, giving no DNA. The repertoire table contains some 340,000 distinct CDR3 sequences. The material sequenced was blood T cells: a sorted CD56 or NKG2C T cell subset, CD4+ or CD8+ T cells, or bulk PBMC T cells (not recorded which). This sequence originates from a man aged 18-70 years in good health. The rearrangement uses TRBV6-1 and TRBJ2-2; TCRdb calls TRBD1, which cannot be checked without DNA. CDR3 sequence: CASSAQGRNTGELFF.